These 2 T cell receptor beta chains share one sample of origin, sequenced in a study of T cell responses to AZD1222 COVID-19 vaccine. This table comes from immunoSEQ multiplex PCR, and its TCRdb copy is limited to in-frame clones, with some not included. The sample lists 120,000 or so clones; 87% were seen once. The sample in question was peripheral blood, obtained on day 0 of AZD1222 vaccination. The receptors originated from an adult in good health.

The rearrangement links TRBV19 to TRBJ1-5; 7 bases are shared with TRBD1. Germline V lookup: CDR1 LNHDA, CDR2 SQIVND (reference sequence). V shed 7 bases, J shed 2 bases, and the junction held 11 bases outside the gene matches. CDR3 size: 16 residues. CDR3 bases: TGTGCCAGTACCATATTGGGCAGGGGGGGCAATCAGCCCCAGCATTTT. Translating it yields CASTILGRGGNQPQHF.

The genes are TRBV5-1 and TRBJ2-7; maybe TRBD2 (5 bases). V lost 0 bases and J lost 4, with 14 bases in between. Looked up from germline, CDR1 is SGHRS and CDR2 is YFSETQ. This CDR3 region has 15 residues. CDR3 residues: CASSLAPAGSYEQYF. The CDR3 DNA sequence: TGCGCCAGCAGCTTGGCCCCGGCGGGTTCGTACGAGCAGTACTTC.